This TCR beta chain was found in a study of PD-1 blockade in classical Hodgkin lymphoma. Study-wide results and caveats: Repertoire differences have undefined causes, possibly disease activity or prior therapy. Newly diagnosed patients reportedly had lower baseline TCR diversity than healthy donors.

In regard to this clone: The antigen is unknown.

The germline V and J ends were trimmed by 6 bases and 3 bases, with 18 bases remaining between them. Germline V gene sequence: CDR1 LNHDA, CDR2 SQIVND (reference sequence). The CDR3 loop spans 15 amino acids. Regarding time point: newly diagnosed, previously untreated cHL patient sample. The authors used newly diagnosed, untreated classical Hodgkin lymphoma PBMCs as comparison. Assay: immunoSEQ multiplex PCR; the TCRdb copy retains only in-frame clones and omits some. The sample shows tens of thousands of clones, roughly 92% of them seen only once. The gene calls are TRBV19 and TRBJ2-7; D is undetermined. The receptor's source is a human donor with classical Hodgkin lymphoma. The sample consisted of peripheral blood mononuclear cells (PBMCs). CDR3 DNA: TGTGCCAGTAGCTTTACGATTGGTCCGAACTACGAGCAGTACTTC. It specifies CASSFTIGPNYEQYF.